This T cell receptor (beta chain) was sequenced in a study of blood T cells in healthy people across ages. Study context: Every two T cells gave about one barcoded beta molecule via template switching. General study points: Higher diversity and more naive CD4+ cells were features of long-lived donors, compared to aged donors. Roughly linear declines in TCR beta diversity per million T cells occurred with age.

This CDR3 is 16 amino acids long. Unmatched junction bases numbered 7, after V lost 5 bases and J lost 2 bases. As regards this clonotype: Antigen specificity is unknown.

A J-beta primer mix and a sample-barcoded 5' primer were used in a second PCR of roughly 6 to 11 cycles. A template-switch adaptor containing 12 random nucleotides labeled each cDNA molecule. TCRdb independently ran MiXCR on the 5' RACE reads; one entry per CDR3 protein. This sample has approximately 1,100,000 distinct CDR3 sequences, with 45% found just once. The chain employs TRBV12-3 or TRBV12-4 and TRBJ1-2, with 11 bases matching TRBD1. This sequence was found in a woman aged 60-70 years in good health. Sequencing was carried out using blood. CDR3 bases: TGTGCCAGCAGTCCAACCGGGACAGGGGGGAACTATGGCTACACCTTC. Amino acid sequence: CASSPTGTGGNYGYTF.